This T cell receptor (beta chain) was profiled in a study of vaccination and CD4 T cells after COVID-19. The overall study: Post-vaccine sampling followed dose two by a median approximately 74 days (range 14 to 241).

For this clonotype: Its specificity is unknown.

Treatment: approximately 9-day PBMC culture with coronavirus spike peptide pools or control peptides (ViraFEST assay). Pre-COVID-19 pandemic sampling (2011-2018) yielded the unexposed donor's CD4+ T cells. The study sequenced cultured CD4+ T cell DNA using the Oncomine TCR Beta short-read assay. Genomic DNA from cultured CD4+ T cells was extracted. TCRdb reprocessed the PCR reads via MiXCR and lists one record per CDR3 protein. The sample has about 7,800 distinct CDR3 sequences; over 35% are singletons. Germline lookup yields CDR1 MNHEY and CDR2 SMNVEV (reference sequence). The length of the CDR3 is 14 residues. With 7 bases clipped from V and 5 bases from J, the junction kept 7 bases outside the gene matches.

Sequencing was done on a sample of CD4+ T cells from blood, cultured in vitro. This TCR derives from a human donor in good health. This rearrangement joins TRBV27 to TRBJ2-7, with TRBD2 matching 11 bases. CDR3: CASTKLAGAHEQYF. DNA of the CDR3: TGTGCCAGCACTAAACTAGCGGGAGCTCACGAGCAGTACTTC.